The entry below gives a single T cell receptor beta chain sequence along with its context. Its antigen remains unidentified. The data originate from a study of cytomegalovirus exposure and HLA in healthy donors. General study points: Another analysis was done later, and it associated fewer than 20,000 TCR beta sequences with HLA alleles at 0.05 false discovery rate. The study flagged some 170 TCR beta chains as cytomegalovirus-associated. Later analysis suggested most CMV-associated TCR beta chains were HLA-restricted. There were some V segments, including TRBV6-2 and TRBV6-3, excluded as indistinguishable.

Germline values: CDR1 LNHDA, CDR2 SQIVND (reference sequence). The CDR3 extends over 14 amino acids. Trimming took off 3 bases at V and 5 bases at J, with 11 bases between the two ends. PCR primers comprised 60 Vbeta and 13 Jbeta primers. TCRdb's copy holds only in-frame clones and misses some; the assay was immunoSEQ multiplex PCR. This table lists 60,000 to 100,000 clones. The chain uses TRBV19 and TRBJ1-5; possibly TRBD1 for D (6 bases). The receptor was derived from a man aged 25 to 40 in good health and CMV-seronegative. What was sequenced was PBMCs. CDR3 coding DNA: TGTGCCAGTAGTATTCGGGGGGCGGATCAGCCCCAGCATTTT. Protein: CASSIRGADQPQHF.